Included here is one T cell receptor (beta chain) sequence, with context. Per the study methods: Amplifying reference gene primers gave estimates of nucleated cell counts. The repertoire was sequenced with immunoSEQ multiplex PCR; TCRdb's copy has only in-frame clones and lacks some. The D gene and trimming were derived from the DNA, and the V and J assignments and clone size from that table. The sample holds approximately 94,000 clones; over 80% are singletons and the top ten take about an eighth. The sample originates from a study of blood T cell repertoires in COVID-19. Across the study: Collection of acute and convalescent COVID-19 samples took place in the United States, Italy and Spain. The analysed material was cDNA or gDNA that came from T cells, B-cell-depleted T cells, or PBMCs.

The receptor was isolated from a man aged 50-59 years with active or convalescent COVID-19. Sequencing used peripheral blood.

As DNA, the CDR3 is TGCGCCAGCAGAGGGGGCGGCACTGAAGCTTTCTTT. It specifies CASRGGGTEAFF. The chain employs TRBV10-2 and TRBJ1-1; TRBD1 agrees at 7 bases. The CDR3 is 12 amino acids. Per the germline V gene, CDR1 is WSHSY and CDR2 is SAAADI. J gave up 4 bases and V 6 bases, and 2 bases lay outside the gene matches.